This T cell receptor beta chain was profiled in a study of blood T cell repertoires in COVID-19. The wider study: Researchers got acute and convalescent COVID-19 samples from the United States, Italy and Spain.

A few counts support this clone. The data were produced by immunoSEQ multiplex PCR, yet TCRdb's version contains in-frame clones alone and is incomplete. Of approximately 150,000 clones listed, 88% are singletons. Germline CDR1 reads LGHDT; CDR2 reads YNNKEL (reference sequence). Trimming stripped 3 bases from V and 7 bases from J, with 13 bases between. This CDR3 has 14 residues. The V call is TRBV3-1 (or the pseudogene TRBV3-2), the J call TRBJ2-4; tentative D call: TRBD1 (6 bases). Sequencing was done on a sample of peripheral blood. The clonotype originates from a man aged 45-65 years who had recovered from COVID-19. The CDR3 reads CASSQGASLNIQYF. Here the CDR3 DNA reads TGTGCCAGCAGCCAGGGGGCCTCACTTAACATTCAGTACTTC.